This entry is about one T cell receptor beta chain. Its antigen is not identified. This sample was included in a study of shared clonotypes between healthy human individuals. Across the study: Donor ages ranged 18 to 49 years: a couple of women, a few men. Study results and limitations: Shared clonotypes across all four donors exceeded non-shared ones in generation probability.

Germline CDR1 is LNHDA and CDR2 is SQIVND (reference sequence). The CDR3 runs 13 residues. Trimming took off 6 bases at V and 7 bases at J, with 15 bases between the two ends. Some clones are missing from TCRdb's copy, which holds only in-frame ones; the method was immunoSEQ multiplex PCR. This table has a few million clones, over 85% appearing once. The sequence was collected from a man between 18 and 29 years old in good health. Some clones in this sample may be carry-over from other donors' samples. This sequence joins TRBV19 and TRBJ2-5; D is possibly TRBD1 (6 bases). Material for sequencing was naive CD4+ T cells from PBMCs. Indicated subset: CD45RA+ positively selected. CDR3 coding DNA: TGTGCCAGTAGCCCCGGTTCAGGGGCGACCCAGTACTTC. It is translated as CASSPGSGATQYF. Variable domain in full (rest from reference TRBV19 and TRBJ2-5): DGGITQSPKYLFRKEGQNVTLSCEQNLNHDAMYWYRQDPGQGLRLIYYSQIVNDFQKGDIAEGYSVSREKKESFPLTVTSAQKNPTAFYLCASSPGSGATQYFGPGTRLLVL.